Presented here are 13 T cell receptor beta chains from one specimen sequenced in a study of cytomegalovirus exposure and HLA in healthy donors. The PCR employed 60 Vbeta primers together with 13 Jbeta primers. Profiling relied on immunoSEQ multiplex PCR, and the TCRdb table lists in-frame clones only, not all of them. The sample consists of about 150,000 clones, over 70% of them appearing once. The specimen was PBMCs. Every receptor here comes from a woman aged 40 to 49 in good health and CMV-seronegative.

The chain combines TRBV6-5 with TRBJ1-1; D remains unclear. CDR1 and CDR2 from the germline V gene are MNHEY and SVGAGI. Between the trimmed V and J ends, which lost 7 bases and 2 bases, there was a span of 11 bases. The CDR3 length is 13 residues. The CDR3 is CASTMGRNTEAFF. Written as DNA, the CDR3 is TGTGCCAGCACCATGGGCCGTAACACTGAAGCTTTCTTT.

CDR3 loop: CASSIPGQGGNQPQHF. The CDR3 DNA reads TGTGCCAGTAGTATCCCGGGACAGGGGGGCAATCAGCCCCAGCATTTT. The chain joins TRBV19 to TRBJ1-5, with 11 bases that match TRBD1. The CDR3 is 16 residues long. Germline assignment: CDR1 LNHDA and CDR2 SQIVND (reference sequence). Trimming at V came to 3 bases and at J to 2 bases, leaving 3 bases not matched to a gene.

The CDR3 protein is CASSQLQGTEQYF. The CDR3 nucleotides are TGCGCCAGCAGCCAGTTACAGGGGACGGAGCAGTACTTC. The rearrangement uses TRBV5-1 and TRBJ2-5, with TRBD1 matching 7 bases. This CDR3 comprises 13 residues. In germline, CDR1 is SGHRS, CDR2 YFSETQ. With 4 bases clipped from V and 11 bases from J, the junction kept 11 bases outside the gene matches.

For the CDR3, the DNA is TGTGCCAGCAGCGCAACGGGGGGGGTCTATGGCTACACCTTC. Encoded protein: CASSATGGVYGYTF. The chain employs TRBV9 and TRBJ1-2; perhaps TRBD1 as D (5 bases). The CDR3 sequence is 14 residues long. CDR1 and CDR2 (germline): SGDLS, YYNGEE. With 3 bases removed from V and 4 bases from J, the gap between germline ends came to 13 bases. Variable domain in full (rest from reference TRBV9 and TRBJ1-2): DSGVTQTPKHLITATGQRVTLRCSPRSGDLSVYWYQQSLDQGLQFLIQYYNGEERAKGNILERFSAQQFPDLHSELNLSSLELGDSALYFCASSATGGVYGYTFGSGTRLTVV.

This rearrangement joins TRBV13 to TRBJ2-5; D may be TRBD1 (6 bases). The CDR3 runs to 13 residues. Trimming cost V 5 bases and J 5 bases, with 12 bases left between them. The germline CDR1 and CDR2 sequences are PRHDT and FYEKMQ (reference sequence). The CDR3 coding sequence is TGTGCCAGCAGCGAAACAGGGCGTGAGACCCAGTACTTC. Encoded protein: CASSETGRETQYF.

The chain uses TRBV5-5 and TRBJ1-2; D is ambiguous. CDR3 size: 15 residues. Germline V lookup: CDR1 SGHKS, CDR2 YYEKEE (reference sequence). Trimming took 0 bases from V and 8 from J, leaving 17 bases between them. The CDR3 spells CASSLETTNQRGYTF. DNA of the CDR3: TGTGCCAGCAGCTTGGAGACTACAAACCAGCGGGGCTACACCTTC.

The chain is built from TRBV29-1 and TRBJ2-5, with D possibly being TRBD1 (5 bases). Trimming took off 2 bases at V and 2 bases at J, with 6 bases between the two ends. The V gene's germline CDR1 is SQVTM and CDR2 ANQGSEA. The CDR3 length is 12 residues. For the CDR3, the DNA is TGCAGCGTTGAATCAGGGCAAGAGACCCAGTACTTC. This sequence encodes CSVESGQETQYF.

The CDR3 DNA reads as TGCGCCAGCAGTGGAGGGACTAGCGGGAGGCCGGGCTACGAGCAGTACTTC. Protein product: CASSGGTSGRPGYEQYF. V usage is TRBV10-1 and J usage is TRBJ2-5, with TRBD2 matching over 15 bases. The DNA end is a closer match to TRBJ2-7, so the J assignment may be wrong. The CDR3 length is 17 residues. Germline V gives CDR1 WNHNN, CDR2 SYGVQD (reference sequence).

The J gene is TRBJ1-1, the V gene TRBV7-6; D is unclear. The V gene lost 8 bases and the J gene lost 1 base, with 11 bases spanning the gap. The germline V gene has CDR1 SGHVS and CDR2 FNYEAQ. The CDR3 loop spans 13 amino acids. The CDR3 DNA reads TGTGCCAGCCCAGGCCGTCAGAACACTGAAGCTTTCTTT. Encoded protein: CASPGRQNTEAFF.

On this clone: The junction departs from the called germline gene at one end, perhaps through a read error. The chain links TRBV10-3 to TRBJ2-6, with a possible D match to TRBD1 (5 bases). Germline V gives CDR1 ENHRY, CDR2 SYGVKD. The CDR3 spans 17 residues. CDR3 nucleotides: TGTGCCATCAAAATGGGGCCCTTCGGCTCTGGGGCCAACGGCCTGACTTTC. Translation: CAIKMGPFGSGANGLTF.

The V gene is TRBV18, the J gene TRBJ1-1; unclear D gene. The CDR3 totals 14 residues. V lost 4 bases to trimming and J lost 3 bases, with 12 bases between them. CDR1 and CDR2 from the germline V gene are KGHSH and LQKENI. CDR3 DNA: TGTGCCAGCTCACTACGGGGAGTGGACACTGAAGCTTTCTTT. Translation: CASSLRGVDTEAFF.

V and J are TRBV25-1 and TRBJ1-6, with D tentatively TRBD1 (6 bases). CDR3 length: 13 amino acids. CDR1 and CDR2 (germline): MGHDK, SYGVNS. Trimming left V 7 bases short and J 7 bases short, with 11 bases between. The CDR3 reads CASNGQQNSPLHF. The CDR3 nucleotides read TGTGCCAGCAACGGACAGCAAAATTCACCCCTCCACTTT.

This CDR3 reads CATPGDREWYGYTF. Here the CDR3 DNA reads TGTGCCACCCCCGGCGACAGGGAATGGTATGGCTACACCTTC. The rearrangement uses TRBV6-1 and TRBJ1-2, with 7 bases matching TRBD1. CDR1 is MNHNS, CDR2 SASEGT, per germline. Trimming at V came to 10 bases and at J to 5 bases, leaving 13 bases not matched to a gene. The CDR3 has 14 residues.